The 30 T cell receptor beta chains below were found in one sample sequenced in a study of T-cell reconstitution after alpha-beta-depleted transplantation in children. Preparation of the TCRbeta library used unique molecular identifiers. Using its own MiXCR run on the PCR reads, TCRdb lists one record per CDR3 protein. Of hundreds of thousands of distinct CDR3 sequences in the sample, roughly 33% were seen once. The input for sequencing was PBMCs from the stem cell graft donor, taken from the stem cell graft. These receptors came from a human donor who donated a stem cell graft to a child with aplastic anemia.

The chain uses TRBV12-3 or TRBV12-4 and TRBJ2-7; D is ambiguous. The V gene lost 6 bases and the J gene lost 2 bases, with 11 bases spanning the gap. The CDR3 is made up of 13 amino acids. The CDR3 region has the DNA TGTGCCAGCAGCCCCCGGTCAACCTACGAGCAGTACTTC. Protein: CASSPRSTYEQYF.

CDR3 loop: CASISRQGQTNTGELFF. CDR3 DNA sequence: TGCGCCAGCATCTCTCGACAGGGACAGACGAACACCGGGGAGCTGTTTTTT. The chain links TRBV5-1 to TRBJ2-2; 7 bases line up with TRBD1. Germline V lookup: CDR1 SGHRS, CDR2 YFSETQ. The V segment lost 6 bases and the J segment 0 bases; nucleotides outside the gene matches: 11. This CDR3 region has 17 residues.

The rearrangement joins TRBV29-1 to TRBJ2-7; no firm D call. Germline values: CDR1 SQVTM, CDR2 ANQGSEA. The CDR3 sequence is 10 residues long. Between the trimmed V and J ends, which lost 4 bases and 7 bases, there was a span of 8 bases. The CDR3 region is CSVGVTEQYF. The DNA of the CDR3 is TGCAGCGTTGGCGTAACGGAGCAGTACTTC.

The chain has TRBV5-1 and TRBJ2-2; D perhaps matches TRBD1 (6 bases). This CDR3 has 20 amino acids. Germline V gives CDR1 SGHRS, CDR2 YFSETQ. V shed 2 bases and J shed 1 base, with 24 bases lying between them. In DNA, the CDR3 is TGCGCCAGCAGCTTCAGCCCTCGGACAGTCGATTCAGTGAACACCGGGGAGCTGTTTTTT. The encoded protein is CASSFSPRTVDSVNTGELFF.

V usage is TRBV11-1 and J usage is TRBJ1-1; D is possibly TRBD1 (6 bases). CDR1 is SGHAT and CDR2 is FQDESV in the germline V gene (reference sequence). The CDR3 is 16 amino acids. Trimming pared 1 base from V and 1 base from J, leaving 13 bases between. In DNA form, the CDR3 reads TGTGCCAGCAGCTTAGGAGGGGGGGGGGAGAACACTGAAGCTTTCTTT. Protein: CASSLGGGGENTEAFF.

The CDR3 DNA reads TGTGCTAGTGGTTTATCGGACAGGGGGATCTACGAGCAGTACGTC. Translating gives CASGLSDRGIYEQYV. The gene calls are TRBV12-5 and TRBJ2-7, with 10 positions matching TRBD1. V shed 3 bases and J 3 bases; nucleotides not matched to a gene: 5. The CDR3 is 15 amino acids. Germline V gene lookup returns CDR1 LGHNT and CDR2 FRNRAP.

The chain carries TRBV4-3 and TRBJ2-5; D possibly corresponds to TRBD1 (5 bases). Germline loops: CDR1 LGHNA, CDR2 YSLEER. CDR3 size: 17 residues. Trimming removed 2 bases at V and 0 bases at J, with 16 bases between. CDR3 region: CASSQFWAAGYQETQYF. The CDR3 region has the DNA TGCGCCAGCAGCCAATTCTGGGCGGCAGGGTACCAAGAGACCCAGTACTTC.

This chain connects TRBV7-2 to TRBJ2-7, with 7 bases matching TRBD2. V dropped 2 bases and J dropped 3; count of bases not matched to a gene: 10. The CDR3 spans 16 residues. Germline V lookup: CDR1 SGHTA, CDR2 FQGNSA. CDR3 in amino acids: CASSLYSSGGHYEQYF. The CDR3 DNA follows: TGTGCCAGCAGCTTATATTCTAGCGGAGGGCACTACGAGCAGTACTTC.

The chain couples TRBV28 to TRBJ2-5; D may be TRBD1 (6 bases). The CDR3 consists of 17 residues. The V and J ends lost 5 bases and 1 base respectively, with 20 bases between them. The germline gives CDR1 MDHEN, CDR2 SYDVKM. The CDR3 nucleotides are TGTGCCAGCAGTCCCACGGGCATAGGGACACTCCAAGAGACCCAGTACTTC. Translated: CASSPTGIGTLQETQYF.

The V and J genes are TRBV7-2 and TRBJ1-1; weak D call: TRBD1 (6 bases). Germline CDR1 SGHTA, CDR2 FQGNSA. The CDR3 runs to 16 residues. Trimming cost V 1 base and J 0 bases, with 12 bases left between them. This chain's CDR3 is CASSLEGGTLNTEAFF. DNA for the CDR3: TGTGCCAGCAGCTTAGAAGGGGGAACCTTGAACACTGAAGCTTTCTTT. The complete variable domain, with remaining parts taken from reference TRBV7-2 and TRBJ1-1, reads GAGVSQSPSNKVTEKGKDVELRCDPISGHTALYWYRQSLGQGLEFLIYFQGNSAPDKSGLPSDRFSAERTGGSVSTLTIQRTQQEDSAVYLCASSLEGGTLNTEAFFGQGTRLTVV.

The chain combines TRBV7-2 with TRBJ2-5, with 12 bases lining up with TRBD2. CDR1 is SGHTA, CDR2 FQGNSA, per germline. The V segment lost 5 bases and the J segment 4 bases; nucleotides outside the gene matches: 8. The CDR3 is 16 amino acids. The CDR3 spells CASSPRLAGAPETQYF. The CDR3 bases are TGTGCCAGCAGCCCGAGACTAGCGGGAGCGCCAGAGACCCAGTACTTC.

The sample holds a few counts of this clonotype. The chain joins TRBV7-9 to TRBJ1-2; TRBD1 aligns across 8 bases. Trimming took 1 base from V and 4 from J; bases not matched to a gene: 2. CDR3 length: 14 residues. Germline V gives CDR1 SEHNR, CDR2 FQNEAQ (reference sequence). Here the CDR3 reads CASSLDDRGYGYTF. CDR3 sequence (DNA): TGTGCCAGCAGCTTAGACGACAGGGGCTATGGCTACACCTTC. Filled out from reference TRBV7-9 and TRBJ1-2, the complete variable domain reads DTGVSQNPRHKITKRGQNVTFRCDPISEHNRLYWYRQTLGQGPEFLTYFQNEAQLEKSRLLSDRFSAERPKGSFSTLEIQRTEQGDSAMYLCASSLDDRGYGYTFGSGTRLTVV.

This clonotype was counted between two and nine times. The chain joins TRBV20-1 to TRBJ1-2; D is unresolved. The length of the CDR3 is 12 residues. With 2 bases removed from V and 8 bases from J, the gap between germline ends came to 12 bases. The germline V gene encodes CDR1 DFQATT and CDR2 SNEGSKA (reference sequence). The CDR3 coding sequence is TGCAGTGCTAGACAGCTAGGAGTCGGCTACACCTTC. Its translation is CSARQLGVGYTF.

The genes are TRBV18 and TRBJ2-2, with D perhaps TRBD1 (6 bases). CDR1 KGHSH and CDR2 LQKENI come from the germline V gene. This CDR3 spans 17 amino acids. The ends were cut back, 3 bases at V and 4 bases at J, with 18 bases in the middle. The CDR3 nucleotides are TGTGCCAGCTCACCGACAGCGGCAGGGGACCTCACCGGGGAGCTGTTTTTT. Protein: CASSPTAAGDLTGELFF.

The V gene is TRBV28, the J gene TRBJ2-1, with D maybe TRBD1 (5 bases). CDR3 length: 15 residues. V lost 8 bases and J lost 4, with 18 bases in between. In germline, CDR1 is MDHEN, CDR2 SYDVKM. CDR3 amino acids: CASLGVGVPYNEQFF. The CDR3 nucleotides read TGTGCCAGCCTTGGGGTAGGGGTCCCGTACAATGAGCAGTTCTTC.

This clonotype showed up just a few times. This chain joins TRBV6-5 and TRBJ2-3, with a weak D call TRBD2 (5 bases). V lost 2 bases and J 0 bases, leaving 12 bases between the germline ends. CDR1 and CDR2 (germline): MNHEY, SVGAGI. This CDR3 contains 16 residues. CDR3 bases: TGTGCCAGCAGTTACGTCTCAGCGGTTAGCACAGATACGCAGTATTTT. As protein: CASSYVSAVSTDTQYF.

This clonotype appeared a few times. The rearrangement joins TRBV27 to TRBJ2-2; tentatively, D is TRBD1 (5 bases). Deletions cut 6 bases from V and 0 bases from J, with 8 bases between. The CDR3 totals 14 residues. CDR1 and CDR2 (germline): MNHEY, SMNVEV (reference sequence). The CDR3 DNA reads TGTGCCAGCAGCACAGGAGCGAACACCGGGGAGCTGTTTTTT. It specifies CASSTGANTGELFF.

This clonotype was detected only a few times. J is TRBJ1-1 and V is TRBV20-1; D gene uncertain. Germline V gives CDR1 DFQATT, CDR2 SNEGSKA (reference sequence). Between the trimmed V and J ends, which lost 4 bases and 9 bases, there was a span of 9 bases. The CDR3 length is 10 residues. CDR3 nucleotide sequence: TGCAGTGCTACACAGAATCAAGCTTTCTTT. The encoded protein is CSATQNQAFF.

The chain has TRBV29-1 and TRBJ2-5, with D perhaps TRBD2 (7 bases). This CDR3 is 14 amino acids long. Germline V gene sequence: CDR1 SQVTM, CDR2 ANQGSEA. Trimming pared 4 bases from V and 10 bases from J, leaving 22 bases between. The CDR3 DNA follows: TGCAGCGTTGTACGGGGGCCCCTCTGGGAGGGCCAGTACTTC. Protein: CSVVRGPLWEGQYF. Drawing the rest from reference TRBV29-1 and TRBJ2-5, the complete variable domain is SAVISQKPSRDICQRGTSLTIQCQVDSQVTMMFWYRQQPGQSLTLIATANQGSEATYESGFVIDKFPISRPNLTFSTLTVSNMSPEDSSIYLCSVVRGPLWEGQYFGPGTRLLVL.

This chain uses TRBV7-6 with TRBJ2-1; D possibly corresponds to TRBD2 (7 bases). The CDR3 has 16 residues. V gave up 5 bases and J gave up 3 bases, with 17 bases separating them. Germline assignment: CDR1 SGHVS and CDR2 FNYEAQ. The chain's CDR3 is CASSLGGGGNYNEQFF. The DNA of the CDR3 is TGTGCCAGCAGCCTAGGGGGGGGTGGTAACTACAATGAGCAGTTCTTC.

The chain employs TRBV30 and TRBJ2-1; 9 nucleotides agree with TRBD2. The CDR3 totals 17 residues. The trim removed 3 bases at V and 3 bases at J, leaving 12 bases unmatched. The germline gives CDR1 GTSNPN, CDR2 SVGIG (reference sequence). The CDR3 sequence: CAWSLWLAGGSYNEQFF. For the CDR3, the DNA is TGTGCCTGGAGCCTCTGGCTGGCGGGAGGGAGCTACAATGAGCAGTTCTTC.

V usage is TRBV9 and J usage is TRBJ1-1; possibly TRBD1 for D (6 bases). This CDR3 has 14 residues. The germline V gene has CDR1 SGDLS and CDR2 YYNGEE. V was pared by 4 bases and J by 1 base, with 11 bases between. CDR3 sequence (DNA): TGTGCCAGCAGCCCAAAACAGGGGAACACTGAAGCTTTCTTT. Its protein is CASSPKQGNTEAFF. The full variable domain, its missing parts supplied by reference TRBV9 and TRBJ1-1, is DSGVTQTPKHLITATGQRVTLRCSPRSGDLSVYWYQQSLDQGLQFLIQYYNGEERAKGNILERFSAQQFPDLHSELNLSSLELGDSALYFCASSPKQGNTEAFFGQGTRLTVV.

The gene calls are TRBV7-2 and TRBJ2-5; 9 nucleotides align to TRBD2. V lost 1 base to trimming and J lost 5 bases; unmatched junction nucleotides: 8. Germline CDR1 SGHTA, CDR2 FQGNSA. This CDR3 contains 16 residues. Here the CDR3 reads CASSLEGGRARETQYF. DNA for the CDR3: TGTGCCAGCAGCTTAGAAGGCGGGAGGGCCCGTGAGACCCAGTACTTC.

CDR3 amino acids: CASSPMVAGDGGDTQYF. As DNA, the CDR3 is TGTGCCAGCTCACCAATGGTAGCGGGAGACGGTGGAGATACGCAGTATTTT. V gene TRBV18 combines with J gene TRBJ2-3; 9 bases are shared with TRBD2. This CDR3 comprises 17 residues. Trimming at V came to 2 bases and at J to 5 bases, leaving 11 bases not matched to a gene. Germline-derived CDR1 and CDR2 are KGHSH and LQKENI.

The genes are TRBV12-3 or TRBV12-4 and TRBJ1-2, with 7 bases fitting TRBD1. CDR3 length equals 13 residues. V lost 8 bases to trimming and J lost 6 bases; unmatched junction nucleotides: 9. CDR3 in amino acids: CASWPGTVDGYTF. The CDR3 DNA is TGTGCCAGCTGGCCCGGGACAGTCGATGGCTACACCTTC.

This clonotype was seen a few times. CDR3 sequence (DNA): TGCAGTGCTAAACTCGACGGACGACCTAGCACAGATACGCAGTATTTT. This gives the protein CSAKLDGRPSTDTQYF. This rearrangement joins TRBV20-1 to TRBJ2-3; no clear D. Trimming cost V 4 bases and J 0 bases, with 17 bases left between them. CDR1 DFQATT and CDR2 SNEGSKA come from the germline V gene (reference sequence). The CDR3 contains 16 residues.

This clonotype was picked up many times. This chain uses TRBV28 with TRBJ2-2; 8 nucleotides match TRBD2. CDR3 length: 15 residues. V lost 2 bases and J lost 6; bases outside the gene matches: 5. Germline V gene sequence: CDR1 MDHEN, CDR2 SYDVKM. The CDR3 sequence is CASSLAGGASGELFF. The CDR3 bases are TGTGCCAGCAGTTTAGCGGGAGGCGCTTCCGGGGAGCTGTTTTTT.

V is TRBV5-8 and J is TRBJ1-6, with D perhaps TRBD1 (5 bases). Trimming pared 1 base from V and 9 bases from J, leaving 20 bases between. Germline CDR1 is SGHTS and CDR2 is YDEGEE. CDR3 length equals 17 residues. The DNA for the CDR3 is TGTGCCAGCAGCTTGTTAAGTACGCCAGGGAGGCGTTCACCCCTCCACTTT. It encodes CASSLLSTPGRRSPLHF. The variable domain in full, completed from reference TRBV5-8 and TRBJ1-6, reads EAGVTQSPTHLIKTRGQQATLRCSPISGHTSVYWYQQALGLGLQFLLWYDEGEERNRGNFPPRFSGRQFPNYSSELNVNALELEDSALYLCASSLLSTPGRRSPLHFGNGTRLTVT.

This chain connects TRBV10-3 to TRBJ2-5; TRBD2 matches 8 bases. In germline, CDR1 is ENHRY, CDR2 SYGVKD. Trimming removed 0 bases from V and 4 bases from J; junction bases left unmatched: 4. This CDR3 comprises 15 residues. DNA of the CDR3: TGTGCCATCAGTGAGTCTAGCGGGATGAGAGAGACCCAGTACTTC. Its translation is CAISESSGMRETQYF.

This clonotype occurred a few times. The chain recombines TRBV12-3 or TRBV12-4 with TRBJ1-6; D gene unclear. The V and J ends lost 3 bases and 3 bases respectively, with 6 bases between them. The CDR3 contains 14 residues. CDR3 DNA sequence: TGTGCCAGCAGTTTGAGGGACTATAATTCACCCCTCCACTTT. It codes for CASSLRDYNSPLHF.